The sequence of this T cell receptor beta chain was determined in a study of Ad26.COV2.S vaccination and SARS-CoV-2 variants. Study-level points and caveats: Total T cell responses were possibly underestimated by TCR breadth and depth analyses.

J was trimmed by 6 bases and V by 3 bases; bases with no gene match: 13. CDR1 is MDHEN and CDR2 is SYDVKM in the germline V gene. The CDR3 has 16 residues. Libraries were prepared by immunoSEQ multiplex PCR; TCRdb keeps only in-frame clonotypes and omits some of them. The sample carries about 410,000 clones, over 80% recorded once. Noted treatment: 19 received Ad26.COV2.S at low or high dose, single or two shots; several received placebo; per-sample allocation not given. Vaccine and placebo recipients were sampled on day 63 after the first injection. This clone was seen once. Its antigen is undetermined.

The material was peripheral blood, obtained in a trial of Ad26.COV2.S vaccine versus placebo. This clonotype originated in a person between 18 and 65 years old who received the Ad26.COV2.S COVID-19 vaccine or a placebo. The chain has TRBV28 and TRBJ2-7; 8 bases match TRBD2. The CDR3, as DNA: TGTGCCAGCAGTTTGGGGGGACGGGGGGGCCCTCGCGAGCAGTACTTC. It is translated as CASSLGGRGGPREQYF. The whole variable domain, remainder taken from reference TRBV28 and TRBJ2-7, is DVKVTQSSRYLVKRTGEKVFLECVQDMDHENMFWYRQDPGLGLRLIYFSYDVKMKEKGDIPEGYSVSREKKERFSLILESASTNQTSMYLCASSLGGRGGPREQYFGPGTRLTVT.